Below, one T cell receptor (beta chain) is given with its context. What it binds is not known. The data are from a study of Tregs in tolerant kidney transplant recipients. Study-level results: Antigen-driven expansion was suggested because donor-specific Tregs expanded more than all Tregs in tolerant patients. Few patients were studied, so findings need validation in larger groups. Nucleotide sequences could not be compared across some patients' samples due to primer changes.

Recipients received nonmyeloablative bone marrow transplants from related graft donors, with transient mixed chimerism. Germline CDR1 SGDLS, CDR2 YYNGEE. With 0 bases removed from V and 5 bases from J, the gap between germline ends came to 14 bases. The CDR3 is made up of 15 amino acids. The method was immunoSEQ multiplex PCR; TCRdb's version includes in-frame clones alone and lacks a portion of them. The table has 74,000 or so clones, more than 85% seen once. The sequenced sample was CD4+ T cells from blood (PBMCs), obtained 24 months after the transplant. This sequence was found in a human patient who received a combined kidney and bone marrow transplant. A share of the T cells may be of graft donor origin. V is TRBV9 and J is TRBJ2-5, with D maybe TRBD2 (7 bases). CDR3 loop: CASSVAGGWWETQYF. The CDR3 region has the DNA TGTGCCAGCAGCGTAGCGGGGGGCTGGTGGGAGACCCAGTACTTC.